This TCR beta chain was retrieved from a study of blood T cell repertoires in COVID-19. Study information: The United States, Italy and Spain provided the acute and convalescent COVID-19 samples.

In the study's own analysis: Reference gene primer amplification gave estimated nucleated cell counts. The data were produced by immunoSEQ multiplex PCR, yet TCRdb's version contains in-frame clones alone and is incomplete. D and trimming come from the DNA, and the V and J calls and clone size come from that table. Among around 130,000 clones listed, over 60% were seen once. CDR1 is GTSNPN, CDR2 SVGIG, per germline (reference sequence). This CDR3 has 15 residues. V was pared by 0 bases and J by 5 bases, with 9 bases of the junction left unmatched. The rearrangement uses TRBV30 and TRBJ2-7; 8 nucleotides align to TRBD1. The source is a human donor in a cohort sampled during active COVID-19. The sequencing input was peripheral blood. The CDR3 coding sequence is TGTGCCTGGAGTGTATGGACAGGGAATCTCAACGAGCAGTACTTC. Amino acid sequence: CAWSVWTGNLNEQYF.